This record concerns one T cell receptor beta chain sequence. What it binds is not known. This entry comes from a study of cytomegalovirus exposure and HLA in healthy donors. General observations from the study: Based on reports, TCR beta sequences accurately predicted HLA-A and HLA-B alleles for most subjects.

From germline, CDR1 is SGHTA and CDR2 FQGNSA. V was trimmed by 0 bases and J by 2 bases, leaving 13 bases between them. The CDR3 sequence is 16 residues long. It was with 60 Vbeta and 13 Jbeta primers that the PCR ran. The table came from immunoSEQ multiplex PCR; TCRdb's copy has only in-frame clones and leaves some out. Of some 140,000 clones listed, 79% are singletons. The chain couples TRBV7-2 to TRBJ2-5, with D maybe TRBD1 (7 bases). This receptor was obtained from a male donor in good health and CMV-seronegative. Sequenced input: PBMCs. The CDR3 protein is CASSLAAGGLQETQYF. DNA for the CDR3: TGTGCCAGCAGCTTAGCGGCAGGGGGACTTCAAGAGACCCAGTACTTC.